Detailed here is one T cell receptor beta chain. This specimen belongs to a study of control samples from healthy donors and cancer patients. Sequencing used immunoSEQ multiplex PCR; TCRdb keeps in-frame clones, though not all of them. The sample totals about 200,000 clones. The germline V gene encodes CDR1 MNHEY and CDR2 SVGAGI. The CDR3 length is 15 residues. With V trimmed by 2 bases and J by 5 bases, 8 bases remained unmatched. This clonotype originated in a woman in her twenties or thirties in good health. V is TRBV6-5 and J is TRBJ1-2, with 7 bases identical to TRBD1. The sample was blood. CDR3 region: CASSYTSSTGYGYTF. For the CDR3, the DNA is TGTGCCAGCAGTTACACATCCTCGACAGGGTATGGCTACACCTTC.